The 14 T cell receptor beta chains presented below share a single source sample, sequenced in a study of cytomegalovirus exposure and HLA in healthy donors. Researchers ran the PCR with 60 Vbeta and 13 Jbeta primers. Here immunoSEQ multiplex PCR was the method, and the copy in TCRdb shows in-frame clones only, minus some. The sample includes around 200,000 clones, less than 80% seen only once; the top ten take about 0.2%. The sequenced sample consisted of PBMCs. The receptors were gathered from a girl aged 2 to 9 in good health and CMV-seronegative.

This clone has a single count. J is TRBJ2-1 and V is TRBV10-1; D is perhaps TRBD2 (6 bases). Germline V gene sequence: CDR1 WNHNN, CDR2 SYGVQD (reference sequence). Trimming shortened V by 8 bases and J by 0 bases, and 14 bases separated the two germline ends. The CDR3 runs 15 residues. CDR3 in amino acids: CASRGGGSSYNEQFF. In DNA form, the CDR3 reads TGCGCCAGCCGGGGAGGCGGCAGCTCCTACAATGAGCAGTTCTTC.

The chain links TRBV19 to TRBJ2-2; perhaps TRBD1 as D (6 bases). The V and J ends lost 5 bases and 6 bases respectively, with 16 bases between them. The CDR3 has 15 amino acids. Germline V gives CDR1 LNHDA, CDR2 SQIVND (reference sequence). CDR3 in DNA: TGTGCCAGTAGTTTGACCCAGGGGTGGCCCGGGGAGCTGTTTTTT. Amino acid sequence: CASSLTQGWPGELFF.

CDR3 region: CASSLTGSATNEKLFF. CDR3 DNA: TGCGCCAGCAGCCTAACAGGGTCCGCAACTAATGAAAAACTGTTTTTT. The chain couples TRBV5-1 to TRBJ1-4; maybe TRBD1 (6 bases). The germline CDR1 and CDR2 sequences are SGHRS and YFSETQ. The CDR3 has 16 amino acids. The germline V and J ends were trimmed by 4 bases and 0 bases, with 13 bases remaining between them. Looking up the rest from reference TRBV5-1 and TRBJ1-4 gives the full variable domain: KAGVTQTPRYLIKTRGQQVTLSCSPISGHRSVSWYQQTPGQGLQFLFEYFSETQRNKGNFPGRFSGRQFSNSRSEMNVSTLELGDSALYLCASSLTGSATNEKLFFGSGTQLSVL.

The chain recombines TRBV5-4 with TRBJ1-2, with TRBD1 matching 9 bases. The CDR3 extends over 15 amino acids. V was clipped by 0 bases and J by 2 bases; unmatched bases: 2. Germline V lookup: CDR1 SGHNT, CDR2 YYREEE (reference sequence). CDR3 loop: CASSLAGTGNYGYTF. DNA of the CDR3: TGTGCCAGCAGCTTGGCCGGGACAGGGAACTATGGCTACACCTTC.

The chain joins TRBV5-6 to TRBJ1-3; D is ambiguous. CDR1 is SGHDT, CDR2 YYEEEE, per germline. CDR3 length equals 13 residues. Trimming removed 0 bases at V and 8 bases at J, with 9 bases between. This CDR3 reads CASSLVSRDTIYF. CDR3 bases: TGTGCCAGCAGCTTGGTCTCGAGGGACACCATATATTTT.

The chain has TRBV6-4 and TRBJ2-3; possibly TRBD1 for D (6 bases). The V end was cut by 4 bases, the J end by 4 bases, with 24 bases between. The CDR3 spans 18 residues. Germline V gene data show CDR1 as MRHNA and CDR2 as SNTAGT. The chain's CDR3 is CASSVQGPPGAGADTQYF. CDR3 DNA: TGTGCCAGCAGTGTTCAAGGCCCTCCAGGGGCGGGTGCAGATACGCAGTATTTT.

This rearrangement joins TRBV9 to TRBJ1-4, with TRBD1 identical over 8 bases. This CDR3 spans 16 amino acids. J gave up 7 bases and V 0 bases, and 8 bases lay outside the gene matches. Germline V gene sequence: CDR1 SGDLS, CDR2 YYNGEE. The DNA for the CDR3 is TGTGCCAGCAGCGTAGCGCAGGGGGCGCGGGGTGAAAAACTGTTTTTT. It translates to CASSVAQGARGEKLFF.

The V and J genes are TRBV11-2 and TRBJ1-1; perhaps TRBD1 as D (5 bases). Germline V gene sequence: CDR1 SGHAT, CDR2 FQNNGV. V lost 0 bases and J 6 bases, leaving 11 bases between the germline ends. The length of the CDR3 is 14 residues. This CDR3 reads CASSLDGGPAEAFF. In DNA, the CDR3 is TGTGCCAGCAGCTTAGACGGGGGTCCCGCTGAAGCTTTCTTT.

DNA of the CDR3: TGCGCCAGCAGCTTGGCCCCGGGTTCGGGCAATCAGCCCCAGCATTTT. This sequence encodes CASSLAPGSGNQPQHF. The rearrangement uses TRBV5-1 and TRBJ1-5; no clear D gene. The CDR3 has 16 amino acids. The V end was cut by 0 bases, the J end by 2 bases, with 12 bases between. Germline values: CDR1 SGHRS, CDR2 YFSETQ.

The V and J genes are TRBV19 and TRBJ2-3, with a tentative D call TRBD1 (6 bases). This CDR3 region has 16 residues. Germline lookup yields CDR1 LNHDA and CDR2 SQIVND (reference sequence). V lost 4 bases, J lost 1 base, and 15 bases lay in between. The CDR3 nucleotides are TGTGCCAGTAGTACCTACACAGGGACCCGCACAGATACGCAGTATTTT. As protein: CASSTYTGTRTDTQYF.

CDR3 sequence reads: CASSQERPGETGELFF. The DNA of the CDR3 is TGCGCCAGCAGCCAAGAAAGACCCGGGGAGACCGGGGAGCTGTTTTTT. The genes are TRBV4-1 and TRBJ2-2; tentatively, D is TRBD2 (5 bases). Germline CDR1 MGHRA, CDR2 YSYEKL. V dropped 0 bases and J dropped 5 bases, with 13 bases sitting between them. The CDR3 covers 16 residues.

V gene TRBV4-1 combines with J gene TRBJ1-2; no definite D call. The CDR3 sequence is 16 residues long. The ends were cut back, 1 base at V and 7 bases at J, with 19 bases in the middle. Germline V gives CDR1 MGHRA, CDR2 YSYEKL. CDR3 protein: CASSQVVLGHKAGYTF. CDR3 in DNA: TGCGCCAGCAGCCAAGTCGTTCTGGGCCACAAGGCTGGCTACACCTTC.

This clone was observed a handful of times. This chain links TRBV7-6 with TRBJ2-3, with 7 bases fitting TRBD2. From germline, CDR1 is SGHVS and CDR2 FNYEAQ. V lost 5 bases and J lost 0; bases outside the gene matches: 8. The CDR3 totals 16 residues. The CDR3 DNA reads as TGTGCCAGCAGCAAGCTAGCGGATTCTAGCACAGATACGCAGTATTTT. It specifies CASSKLADSSTDTQYF.

The count of this clone is one. The gene calls are TRBV6-6 and TRBJ1-3; D gene uncertain. The CDR3 runs 14 residues. The V gene's germline CDR1 is MNHNY and CDR2 SVGAGI (reference sequence). V was shortened by 7 bases and J by 0 bases, with 10 bases between the two germline ends. The CDR3 sequence is CASTRGLSGNTIYF. CDR3 bases: TGTGCCAGCACAAGAGGACTCTCTGGAAACACCATATATTTT.